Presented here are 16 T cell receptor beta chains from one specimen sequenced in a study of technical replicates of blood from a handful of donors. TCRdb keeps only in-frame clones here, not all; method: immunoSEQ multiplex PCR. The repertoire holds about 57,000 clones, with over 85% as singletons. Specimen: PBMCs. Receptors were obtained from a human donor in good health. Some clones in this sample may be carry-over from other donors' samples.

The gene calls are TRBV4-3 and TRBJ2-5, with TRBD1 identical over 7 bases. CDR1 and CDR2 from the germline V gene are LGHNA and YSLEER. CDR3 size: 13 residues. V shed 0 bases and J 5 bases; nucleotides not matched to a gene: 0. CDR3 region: CASSQDRGETQYF. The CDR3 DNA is TGCGCCAGCAGCCAAGACAGGGGGGAGACCCAGTACTTC.

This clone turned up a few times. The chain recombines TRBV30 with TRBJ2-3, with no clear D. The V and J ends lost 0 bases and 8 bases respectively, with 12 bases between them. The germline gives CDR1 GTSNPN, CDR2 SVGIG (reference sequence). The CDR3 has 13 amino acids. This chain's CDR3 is CAWSVPGSGTQYF. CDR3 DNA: TGTGCCTGGAGTGTACCAGGTTCAGGTACGCAGTATTTT.

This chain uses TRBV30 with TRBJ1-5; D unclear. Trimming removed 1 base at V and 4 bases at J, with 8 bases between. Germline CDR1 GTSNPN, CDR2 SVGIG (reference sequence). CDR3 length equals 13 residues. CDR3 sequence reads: CAWSAHSNQPQHF. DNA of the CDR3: TGTGCCTGGAGTGCCCACAGTAATCAGCCCCAGCATTTT.

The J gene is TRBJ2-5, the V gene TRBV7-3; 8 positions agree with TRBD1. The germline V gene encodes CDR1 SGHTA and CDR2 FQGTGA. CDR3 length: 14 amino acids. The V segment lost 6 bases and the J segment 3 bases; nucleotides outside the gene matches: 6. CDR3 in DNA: TGTGCCAGCAGGGTGACAGGGGCCGAAGAGACCCAGTACTTC. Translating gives CASRVTGAEETQYF.

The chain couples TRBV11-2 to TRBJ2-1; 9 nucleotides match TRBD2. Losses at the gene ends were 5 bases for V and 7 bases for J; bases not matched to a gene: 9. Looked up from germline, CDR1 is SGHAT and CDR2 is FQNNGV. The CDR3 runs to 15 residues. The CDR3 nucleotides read TGTGCCAGCAGCCCCTATAGCGGGAGAACGAATGAGCAGTTCTTC. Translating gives CASSPYSGRTNEQFF.

Here the CDR3 reads CASSYWDSGGFEQYF. DNA for the CDR3: TGTGCCAGCAGTTATTGGGATAGCGGGGGTTTCGAGCAGTACTTC. The chain employs TRBV6-5 and TRBJ2-7; 9 positions match TRBD2. The CDR3 has 15 residues. With 3 bases clipped from V and 6 bases from J, the junction kept 9 bases outside the gene matches. The germline V gene has CDR1 MNHEY and CDR2 SVGAGI.

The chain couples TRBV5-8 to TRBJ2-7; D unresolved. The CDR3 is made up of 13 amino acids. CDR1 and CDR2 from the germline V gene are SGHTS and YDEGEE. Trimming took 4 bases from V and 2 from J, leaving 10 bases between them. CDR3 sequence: CASSPRHTYEQYF. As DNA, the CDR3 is TGTGCCAGCAGCCCGCGACATACCTACGAGCAGTACTTC.

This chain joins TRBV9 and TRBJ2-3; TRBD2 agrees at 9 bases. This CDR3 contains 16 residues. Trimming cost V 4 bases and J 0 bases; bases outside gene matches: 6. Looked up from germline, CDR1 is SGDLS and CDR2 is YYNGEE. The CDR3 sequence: CASSLGTSPSTDTQYF. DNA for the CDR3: TGTGCCAGCAGCCTGGGGACTAGCCCCAGCACAGATACGCAGTATTTT.

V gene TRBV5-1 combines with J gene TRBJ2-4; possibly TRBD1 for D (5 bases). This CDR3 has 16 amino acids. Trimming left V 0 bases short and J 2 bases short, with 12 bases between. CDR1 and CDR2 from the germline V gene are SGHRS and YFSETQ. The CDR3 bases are TGCGCCAGCAGCTTGGAGGGCGCAGGGTCCAAAAACATTCAGTACTTC. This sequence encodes CASSLEGAGSKNIQYF. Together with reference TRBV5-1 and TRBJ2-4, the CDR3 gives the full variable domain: KAGVTQTPRYLIKTRGQQVTLSCSPISGHRSVSWYQQTPGQGLQFLFEYFSETQRNKGNFPGRFSGRQFSNSRSEMNVSTLELGDSALYLCASSLEGAGSKNIQYFGAGTRLSVL.

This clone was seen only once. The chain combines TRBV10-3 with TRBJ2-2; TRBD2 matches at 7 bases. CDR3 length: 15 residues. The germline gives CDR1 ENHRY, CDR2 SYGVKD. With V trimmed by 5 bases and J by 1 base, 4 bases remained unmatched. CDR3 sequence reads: CAISPGLLNTGELFF. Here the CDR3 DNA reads TGTGCCATCAGTCCGGGACTACTGAACACCGGGGAGCTGTTTTTT.

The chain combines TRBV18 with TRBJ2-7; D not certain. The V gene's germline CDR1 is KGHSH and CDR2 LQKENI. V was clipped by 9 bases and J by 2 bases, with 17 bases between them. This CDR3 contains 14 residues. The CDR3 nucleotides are TGTGCCAGTAACGCGCTACAGAGCCCCTACGAGCAGTACTTC. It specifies CASNALQSPYEQYF.

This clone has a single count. CDR3 DNA sequence: TGTGCCAGCAGCGGACAGAATGCCATTTCCTACGAGCAGTACTTC. Translation: CASSGQNAISYEQYF. The genes are TRBV6-5 and TRBJ2-7; TRBD1 is a possible D gene (6 bases). The V and J ends lost 6 bases and 1 base respectively, with 16 bases between them. Germline-derived CDR1 and CDR2 are MNHEY and SVGAGI. This CDR3 is 15 amino acids long.

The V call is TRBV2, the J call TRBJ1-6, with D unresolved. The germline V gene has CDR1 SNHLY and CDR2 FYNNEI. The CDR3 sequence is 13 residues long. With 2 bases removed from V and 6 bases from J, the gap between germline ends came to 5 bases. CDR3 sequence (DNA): TGTGCCAGCAGTGAACTGGCTAATTCACCCCTCCACTTT. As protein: CASSELANSPLHF.

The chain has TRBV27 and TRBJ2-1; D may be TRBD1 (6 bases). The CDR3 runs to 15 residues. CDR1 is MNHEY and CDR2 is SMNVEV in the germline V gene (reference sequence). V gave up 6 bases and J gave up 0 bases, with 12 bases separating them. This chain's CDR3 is CASRPGHSSYNEQFF. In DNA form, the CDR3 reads TGTGCCAGCAGGCCGGGACACAGCTCCTACAATGAGCAGTTCTTC.

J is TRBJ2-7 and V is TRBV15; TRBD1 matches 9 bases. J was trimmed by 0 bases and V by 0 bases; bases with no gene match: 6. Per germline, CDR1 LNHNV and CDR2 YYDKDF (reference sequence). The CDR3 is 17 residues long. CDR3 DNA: TGTGCCACCAGCAGAGACAAGGGGACAGGGAGCTCCTACGAGCAGTACTTC. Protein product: CATSRDKGTGSSYEQYF.

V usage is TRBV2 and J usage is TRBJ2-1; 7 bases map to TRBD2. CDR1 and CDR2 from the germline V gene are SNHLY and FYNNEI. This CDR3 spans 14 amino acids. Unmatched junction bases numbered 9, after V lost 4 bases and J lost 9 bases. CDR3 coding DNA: TGTGCCAGCAGTGCGGGACTAATACTCCGTGAGCAGTTCTTC. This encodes CASSAGLILREQFF. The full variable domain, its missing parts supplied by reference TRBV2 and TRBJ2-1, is EPEVTQTPSHQVTQMGQEVILRCVPISNHLYFYWYRQILGQKVEFLVSFYNNEISEKSEIFDDQFSVERPDGSNFTLKIRSTKLEDSAMYFCASSAGLILREQFFGPGTRLTVL.